This TCR beta chain comes out of a study of blood T cell repertoires in COVID-19. The length of the CDR3 is 14 residues. Trimming cost V 0 bases and J 1 base, with 7 bases left between them. CDR1 is SGHRS, CDR2 YFSETQ, per germline. Assay: immunoSEQ multiplex PCR; the TCRdb copy retains only in-frame clones and omits some. The data show just under 60,000 clones, about 86% seen once. The sequence was collected from a man between 60 and 70 years old with acute or convalescent COVID-19. The genes are TRBV5-1 and TRBJ1-1, with no clear D. Sequencing was done on a sample of peripheral blood. The CDR3 spells CASSLDSSNTEAFF. CDR3 sequence (DNA): TGCGCCAGCAGCTTGGACAGCTCGAACACTGAAGCTTTCTTT.